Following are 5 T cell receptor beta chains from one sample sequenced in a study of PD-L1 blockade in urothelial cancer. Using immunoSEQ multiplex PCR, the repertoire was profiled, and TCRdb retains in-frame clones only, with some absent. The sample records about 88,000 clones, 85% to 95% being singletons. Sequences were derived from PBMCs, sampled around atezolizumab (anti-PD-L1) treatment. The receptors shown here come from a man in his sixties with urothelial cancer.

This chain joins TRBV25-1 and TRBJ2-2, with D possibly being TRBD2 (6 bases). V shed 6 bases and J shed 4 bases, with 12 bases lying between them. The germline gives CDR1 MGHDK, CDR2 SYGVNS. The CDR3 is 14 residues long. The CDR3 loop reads CASRGMGGTGELFF. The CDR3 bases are TGTGCCAGCAGGGGGATGGGGGGCACCGGGGAGCTGTTTTTT.

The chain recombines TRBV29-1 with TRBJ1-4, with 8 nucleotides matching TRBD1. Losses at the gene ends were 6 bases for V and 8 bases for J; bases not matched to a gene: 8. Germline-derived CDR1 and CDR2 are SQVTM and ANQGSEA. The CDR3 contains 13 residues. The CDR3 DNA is TGCAGCGTCGCGGACAGGGTTGGGGAAAAACTGTTTTTT. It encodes CSVADRVGEKLFF. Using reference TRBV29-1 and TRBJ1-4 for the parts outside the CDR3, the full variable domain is SAVISQKPSRDICQRGTSLTIQCQVDSQVTMMFWYRQQPGQSLTLIATANQGSEATYESGFVIDKFPISRPNLTFSTLTVSNMSPEDSSIYLCSVADRVGEKLFFGSGTQLSVL.

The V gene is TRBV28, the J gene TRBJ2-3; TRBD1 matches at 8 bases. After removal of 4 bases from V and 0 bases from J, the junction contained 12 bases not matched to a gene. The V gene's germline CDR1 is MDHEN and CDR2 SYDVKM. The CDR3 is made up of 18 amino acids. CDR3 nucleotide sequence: TGTGCCAGCAGTTCCCCGATCGGGACAGGATCTAGCACAGATACGCAGTATTTT. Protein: CASSSPIGTGSSTDTQYF.

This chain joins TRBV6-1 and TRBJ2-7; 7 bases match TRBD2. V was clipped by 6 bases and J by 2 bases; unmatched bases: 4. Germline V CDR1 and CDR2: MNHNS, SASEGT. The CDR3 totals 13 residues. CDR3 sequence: CASSLADAYEQYF. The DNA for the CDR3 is TGTGCCAGCAGCCTAGCGGACGCCTACGAGCAGTACTTC.

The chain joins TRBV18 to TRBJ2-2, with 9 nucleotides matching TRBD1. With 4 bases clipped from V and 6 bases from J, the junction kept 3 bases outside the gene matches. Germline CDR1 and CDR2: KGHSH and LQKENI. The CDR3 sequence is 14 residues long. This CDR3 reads CASSRDRASGELFF. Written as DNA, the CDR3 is TGTGCCAGCTCACGGGACAGGGCATCCGGGGAGCTGTTTTTT.